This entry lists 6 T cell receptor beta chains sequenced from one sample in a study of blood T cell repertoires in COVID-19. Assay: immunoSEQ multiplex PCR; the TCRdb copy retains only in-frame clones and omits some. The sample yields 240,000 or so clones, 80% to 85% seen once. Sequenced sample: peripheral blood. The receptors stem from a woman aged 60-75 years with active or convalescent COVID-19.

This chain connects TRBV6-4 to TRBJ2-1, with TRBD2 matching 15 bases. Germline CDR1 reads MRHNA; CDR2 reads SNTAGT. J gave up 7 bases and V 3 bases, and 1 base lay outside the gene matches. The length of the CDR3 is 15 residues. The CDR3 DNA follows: TGTGCCAGCAGTGAGGGGACTAGCGGGGGGAATGAGCAGTTCTTC. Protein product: CASSEGTSGGNEQFF.

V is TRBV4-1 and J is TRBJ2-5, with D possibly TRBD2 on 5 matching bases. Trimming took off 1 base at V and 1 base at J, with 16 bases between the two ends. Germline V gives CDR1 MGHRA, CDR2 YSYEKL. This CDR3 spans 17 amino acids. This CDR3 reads CASSQGTLAIFQETQYF. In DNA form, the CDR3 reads TGCGCCAGCAGCCAAGGAACCTTAGCGATATTCCAAGAGACCCAGTACTTC.

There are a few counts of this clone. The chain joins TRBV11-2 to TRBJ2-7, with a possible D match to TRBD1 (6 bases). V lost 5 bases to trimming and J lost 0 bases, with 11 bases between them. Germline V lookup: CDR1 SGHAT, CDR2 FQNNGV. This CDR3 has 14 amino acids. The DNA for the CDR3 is TGTGCCAGCAGCCCCGGACAGCTCTCCTACGAGCAGTACTTC. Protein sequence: CASSPGQLSYEQYF.

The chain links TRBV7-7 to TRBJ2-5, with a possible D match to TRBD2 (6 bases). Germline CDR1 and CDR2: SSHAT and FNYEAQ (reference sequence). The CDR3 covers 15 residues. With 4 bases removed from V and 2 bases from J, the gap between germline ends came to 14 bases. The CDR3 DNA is TGTGCCAGCAGCTGGGGGACTGGCGCTCAAGAGACCCAGTACTTC. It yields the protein CASSWGTGAQETQYF.

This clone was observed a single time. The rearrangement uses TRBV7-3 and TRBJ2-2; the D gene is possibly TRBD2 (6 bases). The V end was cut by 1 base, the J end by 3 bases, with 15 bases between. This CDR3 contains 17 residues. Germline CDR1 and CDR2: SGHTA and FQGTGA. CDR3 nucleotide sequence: TGTGCCAGCAGCTTAAATGGCGGGGTCTCGTACACCGGGGAGCTGTTTTTT. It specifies CASSLNGGVSYTGELFF.

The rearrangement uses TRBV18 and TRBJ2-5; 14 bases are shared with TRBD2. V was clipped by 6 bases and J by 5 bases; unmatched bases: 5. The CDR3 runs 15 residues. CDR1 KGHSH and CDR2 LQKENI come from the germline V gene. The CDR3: CASSPGLAGAETQYF. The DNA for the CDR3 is TGTGCCAGCTCGCCGGGACTAGCGGGGGCGGAGACCCAGTACTTC. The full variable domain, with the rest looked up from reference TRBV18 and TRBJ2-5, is NAGVMQNPRHLVRRRGQEARLRCSPMKGHSHVYWYRQLPEEGLKFMVYLQKENIIDESGMPKERFSAEFPKEGPSILRIQQVVRGDSAAYFCASSPGLAGAETQYFGPGTRLLVL.